The 10 T cell receptor beta chains presented below share a single source sample, sequenced in a study of T cells expressing NK-cell markers. After re-calling the 5' RACE reads, TCRdb lists one entry per CDR3 protein, DNA absent. The sample has 200,000 to 300,000 distinct CDR3 sequences. Input material: blood T cells: a sorted CD56 or NKG2C T cell subset, CD4+ or CD8+ T cells, or bulk PBMC T cells (not recorded which). These receptors were taken from a woman aged 18 to 69 in good health.

The rearrangement links TRBV12-3 or TRBV12-4 to TRBJ2-5; TCRdb designates TRBD1, a call that cannot be tested without DNA. The CDR3 spans 14 residues. The CDR3 sequence: CASSRTGSGETQYF.

The chain employs TRBV20-1 and TRBJ2-3; TCRdb returns TRBD1, unconfirmable since there is no DNA. CDR1 DFQATT and CDR2 SNEGSKA come from the germline V gene (reference sequence). The length of the CDR3 is 15 residues. This CDR3 reads CSASYTGESTDTQYF.

This chain connects TRBV28 to TRBJ2-7; there is no DNA to check the TCRdb D call of TRBD1. Germline CDR1 and CDR2: MDHEN and SYDVKM. CDR3 size: 12 residues. The CDR3 sequence is CASTPSSYEQYF.

The chain combines TRBV20-1 with TRBJ2-5; the D call of TRBD1 rests on TCRdb alone, since no DNA is present to check it. Germline-derived CDR1 and CDR2 are DFQATT and SNEGSKA (reference sequence). This CDR3 is built from 13 residues. The CDR3 spells CSALILTDRTQYF.

V is TRBV6-6 and J is TRBJ2-5; the D call of TRBD2 rests on TCRdb alone, since no DNA is present to check it. The CDR3 runs 13 residues. From germline, CDR1 is MNHNY and CDR2 SVGAGI (reference sequence). The CDR3 loop reads CASKTSGRETQYF.

The V and J genes are TRBV29-1 and TRBJ2-3; TCRdb proposes TRBD1, but this gene call is untestable without DNA. Per the germline V gene, CDR1 is SQVTM and CDR2 is ANQGSEA. This CDR3 region has 17 residues. CDR3 protein: CSAPGGGRASSTDTQYF.

This sequence joins TRBV7-9 and TRBJ1-6. The germline gives CDR1 SEHNR, CDR2 FQNEAQ (reference sequence). This CDR3 region has 14 residues. The CDR3: CASSRNMYNSPLHF.

The chain employs TRBV20-1 and TRBJ2-1; TCRdb calls TRBD2, which cannot be checked without DNA. The CDR3 consists of 15 residues. Germline values: CDR1 DFQATT, CDR2 SNEGSKA (reference sequence). The CDR3 sequence: CSARVAGGPFDEQFF.

This chain uses TRBV12-3 or TRBV12-4 with TRBJ1-3. This CDR3 spans 14 amino acids. The CDR3 is CASSLVDAGNTIYF.

The chain carries TRBV7-2 and TRBJ1-2; the D call from TCRdb, TRBD1, cannot be confirmed without DNA. The CDR3 sequence is 14 residues long. Germline assignment: CDR1 SGHTA and CDR2 FQGNSA. CDR3 sequence: CASSYGQGAYGYTF.